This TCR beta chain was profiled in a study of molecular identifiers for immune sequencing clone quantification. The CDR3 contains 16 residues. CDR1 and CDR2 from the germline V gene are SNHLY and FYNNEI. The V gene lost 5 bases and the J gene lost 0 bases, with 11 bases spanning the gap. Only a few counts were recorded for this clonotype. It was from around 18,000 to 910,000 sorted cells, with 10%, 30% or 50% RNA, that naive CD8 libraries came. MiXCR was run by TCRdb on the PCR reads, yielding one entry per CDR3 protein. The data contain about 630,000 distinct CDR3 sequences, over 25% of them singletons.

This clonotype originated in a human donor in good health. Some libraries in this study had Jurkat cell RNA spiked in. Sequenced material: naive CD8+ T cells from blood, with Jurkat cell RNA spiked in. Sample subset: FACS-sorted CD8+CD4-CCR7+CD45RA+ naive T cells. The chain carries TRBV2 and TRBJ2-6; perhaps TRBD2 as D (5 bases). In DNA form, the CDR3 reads TGTGCCAGCAGTCGGGATAACGACTCTGGGGCCAACGTCCTGACTTTC. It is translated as CASSRDNDSGANVLTF. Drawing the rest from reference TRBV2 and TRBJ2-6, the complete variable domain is EPEVTQTPSHQVTQMGQEVILRCVPISNHLYFYWYRQILGQKVEFLVSFYNNEISEKSEIFDDQFSVERPDGSNFTLKIRSTKLEDSAMYFCASSRDNDSGANVLTFGAGSRLTVL.